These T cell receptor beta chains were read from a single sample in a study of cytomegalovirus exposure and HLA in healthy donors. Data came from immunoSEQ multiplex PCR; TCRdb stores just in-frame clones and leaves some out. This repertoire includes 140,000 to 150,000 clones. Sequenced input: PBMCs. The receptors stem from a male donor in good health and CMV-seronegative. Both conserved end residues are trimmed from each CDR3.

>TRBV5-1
ASSLQGSYEQY
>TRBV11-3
ASSPRGMDEQF
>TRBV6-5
ASSPGTGYTQPQH
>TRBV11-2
ASSLEIRDEQF
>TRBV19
ASSKQSHPRDSPLH
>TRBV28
ASSSGTLGNTEAF
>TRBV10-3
AISESGGYNEQF
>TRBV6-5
ASSRRDNEQF
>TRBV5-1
ASSLAGTPQETQY
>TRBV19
ASSIVGRTNTEAF
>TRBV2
ASSLSLDRGPNSPLH
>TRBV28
ASRSHHATNEKLF
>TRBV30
AWSLIGTSVTYEQY
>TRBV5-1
ASSFGQGLNTEAF
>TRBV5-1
ASSVRTGRTDTQY
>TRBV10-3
AISETRNTEAF
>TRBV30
AWNRVREKLF
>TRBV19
ASSKVLDMSGYT
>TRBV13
ASSDERGGEKLF
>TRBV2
ASSVARENGEPF
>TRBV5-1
ASSLASGETEAF
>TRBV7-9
ASHLAGHNEQF
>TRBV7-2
ASSLVGTGVTEAF
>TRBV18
ASSPGIREGAEAF
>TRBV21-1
ASSEDTPSYEQY
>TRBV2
ASSHRTSGGPNEQF
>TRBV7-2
ASSFKTGGNTEAF
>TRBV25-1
ASSETGHLYEQY
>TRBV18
ASSRDEGENQPQH
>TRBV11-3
ASSLNPPHYPPTHEQF
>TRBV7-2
ASSSPGNGYT
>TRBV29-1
SVDRGRVTEAF
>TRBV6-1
ASSVQQGRVAF
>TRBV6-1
ASSALTESPGTGGHEQF
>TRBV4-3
ASSQERVQSNNEQF
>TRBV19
ASRGQSMNTEAF